This passage covers 29 T cell receptor beta chains from one sample sequenced in a study of T cell responses to AZD1222 COVID-19 vaccine. Libraries were prepared by immunoSEQ multiplex PCR; TCRdb keeps only in-frame clonotypes and omits some of them. The table has approximately 52,000 clones, approximately 90% seen once; the top ten hold approximately 2.6%. Sample: peripheral blood, taken 28 days after the second AZD1222 dose. These receptors originate from an adult who received the AZD1222 COVID-19 vaccine.

This clone turned up a few times. The V gene is TRBV25-1, the J gene TRBJ2-3; D perhaps matches TRBD2 (6 bases). Germline CDR1 reads MGHDK; CDR2 reads SYGVNS. The CDR3 is 14 residues long. The V end lost 6 bases, the J end lost 0 bases, and 10 bases lay between the germline ends. In nucleotides, the CDR3 is TGTGCCAGCAGCGGAGGGTTTAGCACAGATACGCAGTATTTT. Protein product: CASSGGFSTDTQYF.

J is TRBJ2-7 and V is TRBV24-1; 7 bases map to TRBD1. From germline, CDR1 is KGHDR and CDR2 SFDVKD. CDR3 length equals 14 residues. V was clipped by 4 bases and J by 1 base; unmatched bases: 3. The CDR3 sequence is CATSDPRGSYEQYF. The CDR3 DNA follows: TGTGCCACCAGTGACCCCAGGGGGTCCTACGAGCAGTACTTC.

The chain recombines TRBV28 with TRBJ2-5; tentative D call: TRBD2 (7 bases). The CDR3 has 15 amino acids. The germline V and J ends were trimmed by 6 bases and 2 bases, with 16 bases remaining between them. Germline CDR1 is MDHEN and CDR2 is SYDVKM. CDR3 DNA sequence: TGTGCCAGCAGGGGGGCGGGAGCGTCTCAAGAGACCCAGTACTTC. It yields the protein CASRGAGASQETQYF.

This chain uses TRBV5-1 with TRBJ2-4; tentatively, D is TRBD2 (5 bases). Germline-derived CDR1 and CDR2 are SGHRS and YFSETQ. The ends were cut back, 0 bases at V and 5 bases at J, with 12 bases in the middle. This CDR3 contains 15 residues. CDR3 region: CASSLEGSSQNIQYF. In DNA form, the CDR3 reads TGCGCCAGCAGCTTGGAAGGGAGTTCGCAAAACATTCAGTACTTC.

The chain carries TRBV12-3 or TRBV12-4 and TRBJ2-7; 8 bases align to TRBD1. The CDR3 is made up of 13 amino acids. J was trimmed by 2 bases and V by 3 bases; bases with no gene match: 0. The CDR3 protein is CASSLTGAYEQYF. For the CDR3, the DNA is TGTGCCAGCAGTTTGACAGGGGCCTACGAGCAGTACTTC.

The chain links TRBV6-5 to TRBJ2-3; D not certain. CDR1 MNHEY and CDR2 SVGAGI come from the germline V gene. This CDR3 is built from 13 residues. Trimming took 7 bases from V and 0 from J, leaving 8 bases between them. This chain's CDR3 is CASTPESTDTQYF. The CDR3 DNA reads TGTGCCAGCACCCCGGAGAGCACAGATACGCAGTATTTT.

The genes are TRBV19 and TRBJ2-1; D assignment may be TRBD1 or TRBD2 (5 bases each). V shed 5 bases and J shed 6 bases, with 17 bases lying between them. The CDR3 has 15 amino acids. Germline-derived CDR1 and CDR2 are LNHDA and SQIVND (reference sequence). CDR3 in DNA: TGTGCCAGTAGTGCCCCCCGGGGCCAGACCAATGAGCAGTTCTTC. Translating gives CASSAPRGQTNEQFF. The full variable domain, its missing parts supplied by reference TRBV19 and TRBJ2-1, is DGGITQSPKYLFRKEGQNVTLSCEQNLNHDAMYWYRQDPGQGLRLIYYSQIVNDFQKGDIAEGYSVSREKKESFPLTVTSAQKNPTAFYLCASSAPRGQTNEQFFGPGTRLTVL.

The chain joins TRBV12-3 or TRBV12-4 to TRBJ1-4; the D gene is possibly TRBD1 (6 bases). The length of the CDR3 is 13 residues. V gave up 3 bases and J gave up 6 bases, with 8 bases separating them. CDR3 protein: CASSFKGDEKLFF. For the CDR3, the DNA is TGTGCCAGCAGTTTTAAGGGGGATGAAAAACTGTTTTTT.

The chain carries TRBV5-1 and TRBJ2-5; 7 nucleotides line up with TRBD1. V lost 4 bases, J lost 3 bases, and 3 bases stayed unmatched. The CDR3 spans 13 residues. In germline, CDR1 is SGHRS, CDR2 YFSETQ. CDR3 sequence: CASSTQGEETQYF. The CDR3 region has the DNA TGCGCCAGCAGCACCCAGGGGGAAGAGACCCAGTACTTC.

This chain joins TRBV30 and TRBJ2-7, with D perhaps matching TRBD1 or TRBD2 (7 bases each). This CDR3 has 14 amino acids. Germline V lookup: CDR1 GTSNPN, CDR2 SVGIG (reference sequence). Trimming took off 0 bases at V and 3 bases at J, with 12 bases between the two ends. The CDR3 region has the DNA TGTGCCTGGAGTGTAGGGGGCGGGAGCTACGAGCAGTACTTC. It is translated as CAWSVGGGSYEQYF.

The V and J genes are TRBV2 and TRBJ2-4; either TRBD1 or TRBD2 may fit D (5 bases each). CDR1 is SNHLY, CDR2 FYNNEI, per germline. CDR3 size: 16 residues. The germline V and J ends were trimmed by 3 bases and 0 bases, with 12 bases remaining between them. CDR3 bases: TGTGCCAGCAGTGAGCCCGGGGCCCTAGCCAAAAACATTCAGTACTTC. Protein: CASSEPGALAKNIQYF.

CDR3 protein: CSVERIGGKLFF. CDR3 DNA: TGCAGCGTTGAAAGAATCGGGGGAAAACTGTTTTTT. This chain links TRBV29-1 with TRBJ1-4; D possibly corresponds to TRBD1 (5 bases). The V gene lost 2 bases and the J gene lost 10 bases, with 11 bases spanning the gap. This CDR3 contains 12 residues. The germline CDR1 and CDR2 sequences are SQVTM and ANQGSEA.

The rearrangement joins TRBV28 to TRBJ2-3, with D maybe TRBD1 (5 bases). The germline V gene encodes CDR1 MDHEN and CDR2 SYDVKM. V was clipped by 3 bases and J by 1 base, with 11 bases between them. There are 15 residues in the CDR3. CDR3: CASSFVQGGTDTQYF. In DNA, the CDR3 is TGTGCCAGCAGTTTCGTCCAGGGTGGCACAGATACGCAGTATTTT.

The rearrangement links TRBV14 to TRBJ1-2; 8 nucleotides agree with TRBD1. Germline V gene data show CDR1 as SGHDN and CDR2 as FVKESK. There are 15 residues in the CDR3. The V gene end was trimmed by 3 bases and the J gene end by 4 bases; junction bases not matched to a gene: 7. The CDR3 sequence: CASSHLGQGRYGYTF. The CDR3, as DNA: TGTGCCAGCAGCCACTTAGGACAGGGCCGCTATGGCTACACCTTC.

This clone was picked up a small number of times. The V call is TRBV10-3, the J call TRBJ2-3; 7 nucleotides align to TRBD2. Germline-derived CDR1 and CDR2 are ENHRY and SYGVKD. The V gene end was trimmed by 6 bases and the J gene end by 1 base; junction bases not matched to a gene: 10. This CDR3 has 16 amino acids. CDR3 nucleotides: TGTGCCATCAGCGGGGGGAGGGAGGCCGGCACAGATACGCAGTATTTT. It specifies CAISGGREAGTDTQYF.

The V gene is TRBV5-1, the J gene TRBJ1-2; perhaps TRBD1 as D (6 bases). Germline V CDR1 and CDR2: SGHRS, YFSETQ. The germline V and J ends were trimmed by 4 bases and 4 bases, with 17 bases remaining between them. This CDR3 is 15 amino acids long. The CDR3 here is CASSPGETGSYGYTF. The CDR3 DNA reads as TGCGCCAGCAGCCCGGGAGAGACAGGTTCCTATGGCTACACCTTC. Full variable domain (remainder filled in from reference TRBV5-1 and TRBJ1-2): KAGVTQTPRYLIKTRGQQVTLSCSPISGHRSVSWYQQTPGQGLQFLFEYFSETQRNKGNFPGRFSGRQFSNSRSEMNVSTLELGDSALYLCASSPGETGSYGYTFGSGTRLTVV.

The V gene is TRBV6-1, the J gene TRBJ1-3; D remains ambiguous. The germline V and J ends were trimmed by 2 bases and 3 bases, with 8 bases remaining between them. Germline CDR1 MNHNS, CDR2 SASEGT. The CDR3 is made up of 14 amino acids. As DNA, the CDR3 is TGTGCCAGCAGTGAACGGGGAAGTGGAAACACCATATATTTT. Translation gives CASSERGSGNTIYF.

This sequence joins TRBV18 and TRBJ2-7; maybe TRBD2 (7 bases). Germline CDR1 reads KGHSH; CDR2 reads LQKENI. Trimming removed 3 bases from V and 6 bases from J, with 15 bases in between. CDR3 size: 14 residues. As DNA, the CDR3 is TGTGCCAGCTCACCGGGGGGGGCCCCAGCCGAGCAGTACTTC. As protein: CASSPGGAPAEQYF.

The gene calls are TRBV28 and TRBJ2-2; D unclear. CDR3 length: 12 residues. V was shortened by 5 bases and J by 6 bases, with 7 bases between the two germline ends. The germline V gene has CDR1 MDHEN and CDR2 SYDVKM. CDR3 nucleotide sequence: TGTGCCAGCAGTGGTGGTTCCGGGGAGCTGTTTTTT. Its protein product is CASSGGSGELFF.

The J gene is TRBJ2-3, the V gene TRBV28; no reliable D call. Trimming removed 6 bases at V and 2 bases at J, with 12 bases between. The CDR3 covers 14 residues. Germline values: CDR1 MDHEN, CDR2 SYDVKM. The CDR3 is CASRVRWTTDTQYF. CDR3 in DNA: TGTGCCAGCAGGGTTAGGTGGACCACAGATACGCAGTATTTT.

This rearrangement joins TRBV6-4 to TRBJ2-5; 9 nucleotides line up with TRBD2. The CDR3 covers 20 residues. V was clipped by 0 bases and J by 7 bases; unmatched bases: 21. Germline loops: CDR1 MRHNA, CDR2 SNTAGT. CDR3 bases: TGTGCCAGCAGTGACTCCGATGGGAGTCGGAGTAGCGGGAGTAGGGCGACCCAGTACTTC. Protein product: CASSDSDGSRSSGSRATQYF.

The rearrangement joins TRBV6-5 to TRBJ2-2, with TRBD2 matching 7 bases. The CDR3 sequence is 14 residues long. The V and J ends lost 10 bases and 2 bases, in that order; junction bases with no gene match: 7. Germline lookup yields CDR1 MNHEY and CDR2 SVGAGI. The CDR3: CATGGNPNTGELFF. The CDR3 nucleotides read TGTGCCACCGGGGGGAACCCCAACACCGGGGAGCTGTTTTTT.

The gene calls are TRBV5-1 and TRBJ2-3, with TRBD2 as a possible D gene (6 bases). V dropped 0 bases and J dropped 5 bases, with 13 bases sitting between them. Per germline, CDR1 SGHRS and CDR2 YFSETQ. The CDR3 runs to 15 residues. The CDR3 sequence is CASSLAGGDGDTQYF. CDR3 nucleotide sequence: TGCGCCAGCAGCTTGGCCGGAGGGGATGGAGATACGCAGTATTTT. Full variable domain (outside the CDR3, taken from reference TRBV5-1 and TRBJ2-3): KAGVTQTPRYLIKTRGQQVTLSCSPISGHRSVSWYQQTPGQGLQFLFEYFSETQRNKGNFPGRFSGRQFSNSRSEMNVSTLELGDSALYLCASSLAGGDGDTQYFGPGTRLTVL.

The V gene is TRBV12-3 or TRBV12-4, the J gene TRBJ2-7; no firm D call. CDR3 length: 12 amino acids. Trimming shortened V by 5 bases and J by 4 bases, and 9 bases separated the two germline ends. CDR3 residues: CASSPGPYEQYF. In nucleotides, the CDR3 is TGTGCCAGCAGTCCGGGCCCATACGAGCAGTACTTC.

The chain couples TRBV30 to TRBJ2-7; D unresolved. CDR3 length equals 13 residues. The germline V gene encodes CDR1 GTSNPN and CDR2 SVGIG (reference sequence). V was trimmed by 6 bases and J by 2 bases, leaving 14 bases between them. The CDR3 loop reads CACPSTGTYEQYF. CDR3 sequence (DNA): TGTGCCTGCCCCTCCACCGGAACCTACGAGCAGTACTTC.

This clone was recorded a few times. The chain uses TRBV2 and TRBJ2-5; TRBD2 matches at 8 bases. Germline V gene data show CDR1 as SNHLY and CDR2 as FYNNEI. This CDR3 has 14 residues. The ends lost 4 bases at V and 5 bases at J; junction bases unmatched: 6. The CDR3 reads CASSVPSGHETQYF. CDR3 DNA: TGTGCCAGCAGTGTTCCTAGCGGGCACGAGACCCAGTACTTC.

The V and J genes are TRBV5-1 and TRBJ2-5; D is tentatively TRBD1 or TRBD2 (7 bases each). Germline-derived CDR1 and CDR2 are SGHRS and YFSETQ. The CDR3 is 14 residues long. Trimming took off 2 bases at V and 5 bases at J, with 13 bases between the two ends. The CDR3 DNA reads TGCGCCAGCAGCTTACAGGGGCGGGGGGAGACCCAGTACTTC. It codes for CASSLQGRGETQYF.

To note about this clone: The sample holds other DNA sequences that translate to the same CDR3. The chain recombines TRBV29-1 with TRBJ2-2, with 9 bases lining up with TRBD2. Germline loops: CDR1 SQVTM, CDR2 ANQGSEA. J lost 1 base, V lost 7 bases, and 4 bases had no gene match. The CDR3 extends over 14 amino acids. DNA for the CDR3: TGCAGCGCTAAAGCGGGAGGGAACACCGGGGAGCTGTTTTTT. Protein sequence: CSAKAGGNTGELFF.

The CDR3: CASSPTGQGNSPLHF. In DNA form, the CDR3 reads TGCGCCAGCAGCCCCACCGGACAGGGGAATTCACCCCTCCACTTT. The V call is TRBV5-1, the J call TRBJ1-6; 9 bases line up with TRBD1. CDR1 and CDR2 (germline): SGHRS, YFSETQ. The CDR3 is 15 residues long. Trimming cost V 4 bases and J 7 bases; bases outside gene matches: 6. Filled out from reference TRBV5-1 and TRBJ1-6, the complete variable domain reads KAGVTQTPRYLIKTRGQQVTLSCSPISGHRSVSWYQQTPGQGLQFLFEYFSETQRNKGNFPGRFSGRQFSNSRSEMNVSTLELGDSALYLCASSPTGQGNSPLHFGNGTRLTVT.